This T cell receptor beta chain was observed in a study of blood T cell repertoires in COVID-19. Germline V gives CDR1 LNHNV, CDR2 YYDKDF (reference sequence). CDR3 length: 14 amino acids. V shed 4 bases and J shed 2 bases, with 8 bases lying between them. Some clones are missing from TCRdb's copy, which holds only in-frame ones; the method was immunoSEQ multiplex PCR. The data show under 200,000 clones, under 80% seen once. The receptor's source is a woman of 80 years or more with acute or convalescent COVID-19. The source material was peripheral blood. The chain joins TRBV15 to TRBJ1-4; weak D call: TRBD1 (6 bases). The CDR3 nucleotides read TGTGCCACCAGCAACAGGGTCACTAATGAAAAACTGTTTTTT. Translated: CATSNRVTNEKLFF.